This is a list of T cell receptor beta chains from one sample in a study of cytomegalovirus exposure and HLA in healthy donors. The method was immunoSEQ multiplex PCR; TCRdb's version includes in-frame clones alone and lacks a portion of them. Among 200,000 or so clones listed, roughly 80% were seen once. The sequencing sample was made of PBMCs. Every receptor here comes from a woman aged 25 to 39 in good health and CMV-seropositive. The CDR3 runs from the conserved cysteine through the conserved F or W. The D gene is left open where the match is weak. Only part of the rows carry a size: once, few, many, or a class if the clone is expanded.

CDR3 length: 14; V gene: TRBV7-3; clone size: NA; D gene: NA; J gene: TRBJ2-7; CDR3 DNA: TGTGCCAGCAGCTTAAATGAGGGGGTGGGGGAGCAGTACTTC; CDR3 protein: CASSLNEGVGEQYF
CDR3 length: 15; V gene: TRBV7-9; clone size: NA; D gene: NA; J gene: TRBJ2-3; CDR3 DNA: TGTGCCAGCAGCCAGGAGGGGGCCTTCACAGATACGCAGTATTTT; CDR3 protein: CASSQEGAFTDTQYF
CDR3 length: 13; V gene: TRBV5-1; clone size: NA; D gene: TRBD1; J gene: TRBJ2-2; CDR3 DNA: TGTGCCAGCAGCTGGGACAGGGCCGGGGAGCTGTTTTTT; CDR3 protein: CASSWDRAGELFF
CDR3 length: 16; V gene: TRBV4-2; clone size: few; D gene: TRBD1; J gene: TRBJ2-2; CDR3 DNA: TGTGCCAGCAGCCAAGAAACAGGGGTACGGACCGGGGAGCTGTTTTTT; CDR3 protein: CASSQETGVRTGELFF
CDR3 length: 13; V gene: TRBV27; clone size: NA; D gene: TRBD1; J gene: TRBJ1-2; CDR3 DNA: TGTGCCAGCAGTTTAGACAGGGACTATGGCTACACCTTC; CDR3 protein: CASSLDRDYGYTF
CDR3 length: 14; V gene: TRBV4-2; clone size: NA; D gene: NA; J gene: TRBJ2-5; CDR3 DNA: TGTGCCAGCAGCCAAGGAACAGGGACCGAGACCCAGTACTTC; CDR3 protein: CASSQGTGTETQYF
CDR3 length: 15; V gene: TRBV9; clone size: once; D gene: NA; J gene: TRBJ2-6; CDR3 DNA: TGTGCCAGCAGCGTAGACAGCTCTGGGGCCAACGTCCTGACTTTC; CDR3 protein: CASSVDSSGANVLTF
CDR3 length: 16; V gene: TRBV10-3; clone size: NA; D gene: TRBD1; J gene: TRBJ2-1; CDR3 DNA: TGTGCCATCAGTGAGTCGCAGGGGGCATCCTACAATGAGCAGTTCTTC; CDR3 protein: CAISESQGASYNEQFF
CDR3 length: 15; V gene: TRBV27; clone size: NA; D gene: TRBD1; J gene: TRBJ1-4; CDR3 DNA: TGTGCCAGCCAGAGACAGGGCCATCGCGGTGAAAAACTGTTTTTT; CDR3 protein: CASQRQGHRGEKLFF
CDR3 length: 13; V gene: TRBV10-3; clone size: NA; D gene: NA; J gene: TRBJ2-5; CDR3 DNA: TGTGCCACAAAGGGGGGGACGGGGGAGACCCAGTACTTC; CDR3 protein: CATKGGTGETQYF
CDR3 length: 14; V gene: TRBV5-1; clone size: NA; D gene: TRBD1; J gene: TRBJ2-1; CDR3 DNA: TGCGCCAGCAGCTTGGAGGACAGGATCGATGAGCAGTTCTTC; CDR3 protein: CASSLEDRIDEQFF
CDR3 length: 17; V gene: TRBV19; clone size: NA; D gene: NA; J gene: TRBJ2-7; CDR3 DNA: TGTGCCAGTAGTGGGGGACAAACTCGAAATATCTCCTACGAGCAGTACTTC; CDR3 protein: CASSGGQTRNISYEQYF
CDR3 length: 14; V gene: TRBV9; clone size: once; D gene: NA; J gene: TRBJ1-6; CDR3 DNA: TGTGCCAGCAGCGCGATGTGGGGAGCCGGGCCCCTCCACTTT; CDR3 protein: CASSAMWGAGPLHF
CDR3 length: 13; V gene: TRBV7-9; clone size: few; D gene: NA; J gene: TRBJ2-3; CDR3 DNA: TGTTCCAGCAGCTTAGTCGGTACAGATACGCAGTATTTT; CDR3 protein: CSSSLVGTDTQYF
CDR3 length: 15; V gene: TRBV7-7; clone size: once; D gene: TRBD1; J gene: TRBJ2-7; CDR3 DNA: TGTGCTAGCAGCCCGGGACAGGGAGGTTCCTACGAGCAGTACTTC; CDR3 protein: CASSPGQGGSYEQYF
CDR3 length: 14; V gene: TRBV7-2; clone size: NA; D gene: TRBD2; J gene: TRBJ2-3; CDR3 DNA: TGTGCCAGCAGCTTATCGGGGGGTGGAGATACGCAGTATTTT; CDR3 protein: CASSLSGGGDTQYF
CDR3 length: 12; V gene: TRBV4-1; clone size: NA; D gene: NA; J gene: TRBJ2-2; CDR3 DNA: TGCGCCAGCAGCCAAGTACCGGGAGAGCTGTTTTTT; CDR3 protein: CASSQVPGELFF
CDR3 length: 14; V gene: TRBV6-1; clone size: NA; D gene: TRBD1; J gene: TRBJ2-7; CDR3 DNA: TGTGCCAGTGATTTCGACAGGGGTTATAACGAGCAGTACTTC; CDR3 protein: CASDFDRGYNEQYF
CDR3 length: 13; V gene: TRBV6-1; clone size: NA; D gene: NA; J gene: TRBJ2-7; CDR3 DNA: TGTGCCAGCATATCCAAGGGGTCCTACGAGCAGTACTTC; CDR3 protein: CASISKGSYEQYF
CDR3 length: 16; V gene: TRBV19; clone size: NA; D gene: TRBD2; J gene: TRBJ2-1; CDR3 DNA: TGTGCCAGTAGTATCCGAGCGGGGGGTCACTACAATGAGCAGTTCTTC; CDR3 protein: CASSIRAGGHYNEQFF
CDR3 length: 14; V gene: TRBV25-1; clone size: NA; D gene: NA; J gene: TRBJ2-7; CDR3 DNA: TGTGCCAGCAGTGAATCGGGACATTCCTACGAGCAGTACTTC; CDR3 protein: CASSESGHSYEQYF
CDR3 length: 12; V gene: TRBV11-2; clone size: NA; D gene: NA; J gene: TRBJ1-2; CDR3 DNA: TGTGCCAGCAGCCCCCGACCCGGGGGCTACACCTTC; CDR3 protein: CASSPRPGGYTF
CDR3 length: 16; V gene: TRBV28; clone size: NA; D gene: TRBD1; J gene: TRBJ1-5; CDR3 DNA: TGTGCCAGCACCCTAAGGGGGCCCCGCGGCGTTCAGCCCCAGCATTTT; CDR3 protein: CASTLRGPRGVQPQHF
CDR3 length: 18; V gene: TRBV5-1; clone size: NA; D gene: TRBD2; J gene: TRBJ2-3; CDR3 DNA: TGCGCCAGCAGCTTGCAACCGGGACTAGCGGGAGGAACAGATACGCAGTATTTT; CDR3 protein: CASSLQPGLAGGTDTQYF
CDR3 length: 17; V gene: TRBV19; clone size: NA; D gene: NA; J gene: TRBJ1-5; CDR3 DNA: TGTGCCAGTAGTATCCCACAAGGGGGTTCGAGCAATCAGCCCCAGCATTTT; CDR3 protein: CASSIPQGGSSNQPQHF
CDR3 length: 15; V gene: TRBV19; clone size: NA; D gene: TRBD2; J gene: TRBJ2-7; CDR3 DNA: TGTGCCAGTAGTATGGGTGGGACTAACACCTACGAGCAGTACTTC; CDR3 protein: CASSMGGTNTYEQYF
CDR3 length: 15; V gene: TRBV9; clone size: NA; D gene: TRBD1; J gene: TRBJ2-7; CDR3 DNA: TGTGCCAGCAGCGTATCCGGGACAGGGGACTACGAGCAGTACTTC; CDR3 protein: CASSVSGTGDYEQYF
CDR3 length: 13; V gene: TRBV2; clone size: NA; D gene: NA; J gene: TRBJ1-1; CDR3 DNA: TGTGCCAGGGCTCTCGCGGGGGACACTGAAGCTTTCTTT; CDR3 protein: CARALAGDTEAFF
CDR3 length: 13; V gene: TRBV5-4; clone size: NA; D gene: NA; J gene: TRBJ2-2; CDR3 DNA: TGTGCCAGCAGGTCCTCTCTCACCGGGGAGCTGTTTTTT; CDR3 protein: CASRSSLTGELFF
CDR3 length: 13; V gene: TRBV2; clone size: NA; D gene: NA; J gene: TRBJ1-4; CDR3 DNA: TGTGCCAGCCAGGTTCCGCCTTCGGAAAAACTGTTTTTT; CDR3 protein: CASQVPPSEKLFF
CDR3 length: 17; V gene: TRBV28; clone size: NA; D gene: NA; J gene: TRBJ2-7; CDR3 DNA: TGTGCCAGCAGTCCACCCCCCCTATCTCTAGCAGGCTACGAGCAGTACTTC; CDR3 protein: CASSPPPLSLAGYEQYF
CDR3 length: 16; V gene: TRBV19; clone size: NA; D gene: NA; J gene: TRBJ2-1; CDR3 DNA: TGTGCCAGTAGTCCGCTGGGGGACACCGCTAACAATGAGCAGTTCTTC; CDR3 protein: CASSPLGDTANNEQFF
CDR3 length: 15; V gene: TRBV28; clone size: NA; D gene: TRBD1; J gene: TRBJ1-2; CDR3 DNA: TGTGCCAGCAGTTTAGAGCAAACAGGGGGGAATGGCTACACCTTC; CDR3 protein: CASSLEQTGGNGYTF
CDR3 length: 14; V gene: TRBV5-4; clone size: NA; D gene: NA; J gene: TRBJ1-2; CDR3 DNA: TGTGCCAGCAGCTCGGACAGCTCCCACTATGGCTACACCTTC; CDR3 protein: CASSSDSSHYGYTF
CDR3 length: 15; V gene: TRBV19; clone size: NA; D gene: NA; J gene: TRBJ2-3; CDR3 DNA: TGTGCCAGTAGTATCGGGAGTTCGGGCACAGATACGCAGTATTTT; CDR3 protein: CASSIGSSGTDTQYF
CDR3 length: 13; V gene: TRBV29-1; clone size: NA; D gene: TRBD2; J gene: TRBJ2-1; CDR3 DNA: TGCAGCGTTGAAAAGCGGGAGTACAATGAGCAGTTCTTC; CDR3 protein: CSVEKREYNEQFF
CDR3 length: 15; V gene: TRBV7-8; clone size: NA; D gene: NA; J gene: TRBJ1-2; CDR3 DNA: TGTGCCAGCAGCAAGTTCGACAGGCAAAGTTCGGGCTACACCTTC; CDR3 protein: CASSKFDRQSSGYTF
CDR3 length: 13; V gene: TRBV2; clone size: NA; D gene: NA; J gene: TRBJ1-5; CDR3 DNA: TGTGCCAGCAGTCTACAGGGCGCTCAGCCCCAGCATTTT; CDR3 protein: CASSLQGAQPQHF